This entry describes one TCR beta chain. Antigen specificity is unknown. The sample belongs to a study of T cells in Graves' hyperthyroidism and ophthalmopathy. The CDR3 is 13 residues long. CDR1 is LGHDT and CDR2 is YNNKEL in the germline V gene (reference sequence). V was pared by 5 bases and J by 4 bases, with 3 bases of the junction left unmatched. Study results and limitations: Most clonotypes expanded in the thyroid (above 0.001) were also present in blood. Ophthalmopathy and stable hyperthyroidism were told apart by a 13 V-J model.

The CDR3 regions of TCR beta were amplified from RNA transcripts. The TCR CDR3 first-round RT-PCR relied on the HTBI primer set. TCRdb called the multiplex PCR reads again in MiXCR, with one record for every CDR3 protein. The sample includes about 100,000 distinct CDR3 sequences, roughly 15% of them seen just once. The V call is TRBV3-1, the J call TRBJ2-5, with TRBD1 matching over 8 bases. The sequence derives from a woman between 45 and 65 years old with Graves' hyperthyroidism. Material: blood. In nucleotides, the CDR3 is TGTGCCAGCAGCGACGACAGGGGAGAGACCCAGTACTTC. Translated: CASSDDRGETQYF.